This TCR beta chain appears in the sequencing data of a study of shared clonotypes between healthy human individuals. To note about this clone: Its cognate antigen is unknown.

Study-wide findings and caveats: Sequencing of the sorted subsets was shown by rarefaction to be incomplete despite large depth. Clonotypes shared by all four sorted-subset donors had higher generation probabilities than non-shared clonotypes. Investigators collected only blood, and repertoires in tissues likely differ.

Deep-level assay runs were performed. Produced via immunoSEQ multiplex PCR; TCRdb's table is partial and in-frame only. The repertoire has about 2.1 million clones, roughly 95% of them found once; the top ten carry less than 2%. CD45RO-negative cells were positively selected for CCR7, leaving out terminally differentiated effector memory CD45RA+ cells. This TCR derives from a man between 18 and 35 years old in good health. Some clones in this sample may be carry-over from other donors' samples. The sample taken for sequencing was naive CD8+ T cells from PBMCs.

For the CDR3, the DNA is TGCAGCGTTGAAGTACAAAGGACAGCACTTAACAATGAGCAGTTCTTC. It codes for CSVEVQRTALNNEQFF. The chain uses TRBV29-1 and TRBJ2-1; tentatively, D is TRBD1 (6 bases). Germline V CDR1 and CDR2: SQVTM, ANQGSEA. The CDR3 extends over 16 amino acids. Trimming left V 1 base short and J 5 bases short, with 18 bases between.